Below, 16 T cell receptor beta chains from the same sample are listed, as sequenced in a study of T cells in Graves' hyperthyroidism and ophthalmopathy. The source material, RNA transcripts, was used to amplify TCR beta CDR3 regions. A set of HTBI primers served as the primers for a first-round RT-PCR of the TCR CDR3. TCRdb re-analysed the multiplex PCR reads in MiXCR, keeping a single row per CDR3 protein. The sample contains under 70,000 distinct CDR3 sequences, under 70% of which appear only once. The sample was blood. The receptors come from a woman between 55 and 75 years old with Graves' ophthalmopathy.

This clonotype was counted many times. At one boundary the junction diverges from the germline segment, which might be a read error. The V and J genes are TRBV20-1 and TRBJ2-1; 10 nucleotides align to TRBD2. The CDR3 sequence is 17 residues long. The V gene's germline CDR1 is DFQATT and CDR2 SNEGSKA (reference sequence). The CDR3 sequence is CGARRASGSSYNNEQFF. The CDR3 DNA is TGCGGTGCTAGACGCGCTAGCGGGAGTTCGTATAACAATGAGCAGTTCTTC.

The rearrangement uses TRBV12-3 or TRBV12-4 and TRBJ2-1; D gene unclear. Trimming pared 8 bases from V and 5 bases from J, leaving 10 bases between. The CDR3 consists of 12 residues. CDR3 protein: CASLTRDNEQFF. The CDR3 nucleotides read TGTGCCAGCCTGACTCGAGACAATGAGCAGTTCTTC.

This chain connects TRBV6-8 to TRBJ1-6; 7 bases match TRBD1. Looked up from germline, CDR1 is MNHGY and CDR2 is SAAAGT. J was trimmed by 8 bases and V by 11 bases; bases with no gene match: 6. The CDR3 consists of 12 residues. The CDR3 nucleotides are TGTGCCCCCGGACAGGTTGATTCACCCCTCCACTTT. Protein: CAPGQVDSPLHF.

A note on this clonotype: The junction shows a germline mismatch at one end, possibly a read error. The chain uses TRBV7-6 and TRBJ1-1; D is undetermined. Germline CDR1 SGHVS, CDR2 FNYEAQ. CDR3 length equals 15 residues. The CDR3 nucleotides read TGTGTCAGCAGCTTAGCAACAAGGTACAACACTGAAGCTTTCTTT. Its translation: CVSSLATRYNTEAFF. Full variable domain (remainder filled in from reference TRBV7-6 and TRBJ1-1): GAGVSQSPRYKVTKRGQDVALRCDPISGHVSLYWYRQALGQGPEFLTYFNYEAQQDKSGLPNDRFSAERPEGSISTLTIQRTEQRDSAMYRCVSSLATRYNTEAFFGQGTRLTVV.

This clonotype was observed many times. V is TRBV6-1 and J is TRBJ2-6; D remains unclear. Trimming took off 6 bases at V and 2 bases at J, with 5 bases between the two ends. The CDR3 runs 13 residues. Germline CDR1 reads MNHNS; CDR2 reads SASEGT. The CDR3 nucleotides read TGTGCCAGCAGGCGAACTGGGGCCAACGTCCTGACTTTC. It codes for CASRRTGANVLTF.

The chain joins TRBV7-2 to TRBJ2-2; D gene uncertain. This CDR3 has 11 residues. The germline V gene encodes CDR1 SGHTA and CDR2 FQGNSA. Trimming removed 1 base at V and 8 bases at J, with 2 bases between. As DNA, the CDR3 is TGTGCCAGCAGCTTAGTAGGGGAGCTGTTTTTT. Protein sequence: CASSLVGELFF.

The chain couples TRBV20-1 to TRBJ2-2; TRBD2 matches 12 bases. V trimming: 6 bases; J trimming: 4 bases; junction bases outside the gene matches: 0. Germline V CDR1 and CDR2: DFQATT, SNEGSKA (reference sequence). The CDR3 loop spans 13 amino acids. The DNA for the CDR3 is TGCAGTGCGACTAGCGGGAGCACCGGGGAGCTGTTTTTT. It specifies CSATSGSTGELFF.

This chain uses TRBV12-3 or TRBV12-4 with TRBJ1-2; possibly TRBD1 for D (5 bases). V was cut by 7 bases and J by 1 base, with 10 bases left in between. This CDR3 is built from 13 residues. The CDR3 DNA reads TGTGCCAGCACCTTGACAGATAACTATGGCTACACCTTC. As protein: CASTLTDNYGYTF.

The rearrangement joins TRBV7-6 to TRBJ2-7, with 12 bases matching TRBD2. There are 17 residues in the CDR3. Trimming took 4 bases from V and 3 from J; bases not matched to a gene: 10. Germline V gene lookup returns CDR1 SGHVS and CDR2 FNYEAQ. CDR3 sequence: CASSSGLAGTPLYEQYF. CDR3 in DNA: TGTGCCAGCAGCTCCGGACTAGCGGGAACGCCCCTCTACGAGCAGTACTTC.

This clonotype appeared many times. The chain has TRBV15 and TRBJ1-4; 9 nucleotides line up with TRBD1. V was pared by 1 base and J by 5 bases, with 2 bases of the junction left unmatched. The CDR3 has 15 residues. Germline CDR1 and CDR2: LNHNV and YYDKDF (reference sequence). CDR3 residues: CATSRVGTGNEKLFF. CDR3 coding DNA: TGTGCCACCAGCAGAGTCGGGACAGGGAATGAAAAACTGTTTTTT.

The genes are TRBV12-3 or TRBV12-4 and TRBJ2-5; 8 nucleotides align to TRBD1. With V trimmed by 8 bases and J by 9 bases, 17 bases remained unmatched. The CDR3 consists of 15 residues. The CDR3 region is CASAIRDRGNQPQYF. Here the CDR3 DNA reads TGTGCCAGCGCGATACGCGACAGGGGCAATCAGCCCCAGTACTTC.

In regard to this clonotype: A much larger clone is a single base away; this may be a read error. V usage is TRBV28 and J usage is TRBJ2-7; TRBD2 agrees at 11 bases. Trimming removed 11 bases from V and 3 bases from J; junction bases left unmatched: 6. The CDR3 sequence is 13 residues long. CDR1 is MDHEN, CDR2 SYDVKM, per germline. For the CDR3, the DNA is TGTGCCGGCACCGGGACTAGCGGCTACGAGCAGTACTTC. It is translated as CAGTGTSGYEQYF.

The chain is built from TRBV5-4 and TRBJ2-2; D is possibly TRBD1 (5 bases). The CDR3 is 15 amino acids. Trimming removed 6 bases from V and 1 base from J, with 13 bases in between. Per germline, CDR1 SGHNT and CDR2 YYREEE (reference sequence). The CDR3 sequence: CASTARQGNTGELFF. The CDR3 nucleotides read TGTGCCAGCACCGCACGGCAGGGGAACACCGGGGAGCTGTTTTTT.

This clonotype was recorded many times. The chain recombines TRBV7-9 with TRBJ2-1, with D possibly matching TRBD2 (6 bases). The V and J ends lost 1 base and 8 bases respectively, with 12 bases between them. CDR3 length: 14 amino acids. The germline V gene encodes CDR1 SEHNR and CDR2 FQNEAQ (reference sequence). DNA for the CDR3: TGTGCCAGCAGCTTAGGAATGCGGGGTTATGAGCAGTTCTTC. This sequence encodes CASSLGMRGYEQFF.

This rearrangement joins TRBV20-1 to TRBJ2-2; the match to TRBD2 covers 9 bases. After removal of 0 bases from V and 7 bases from J, the junction contained 12 bases not matched to a gene. From germline, CDR1 is DFQATT and CDR2 SNEGSKA (reference sequence). This CDR3 contains 17 residues. CDR3 sequence reads: CSARDQASGTRGGELFF. CDR3 bases: TGCAGTGCTAGAGATCAGGCTAGCGGGACGCGAGGCGGGGAGCTGTTTTTT.

The chain combines TRBV7-6 with TRBJ2-1, with 8 bases lining up with TRBD2. The V segment lost 7 bases and the J segment 5 bases; nucleotides outside the gene matches: 16. The germline V gene encodes CDR1 SGHVS and CDR2 FNYEAQ. The CDR3 is 17 amino acids. CDR3 residues: CASKPGGGLGGDNEQFF. CDR3 sequence (DNA): TGTGCCAGCAAACCGGGAGGGGGGCTCGGCGGGGACAATGAGCAGTTCTTC.